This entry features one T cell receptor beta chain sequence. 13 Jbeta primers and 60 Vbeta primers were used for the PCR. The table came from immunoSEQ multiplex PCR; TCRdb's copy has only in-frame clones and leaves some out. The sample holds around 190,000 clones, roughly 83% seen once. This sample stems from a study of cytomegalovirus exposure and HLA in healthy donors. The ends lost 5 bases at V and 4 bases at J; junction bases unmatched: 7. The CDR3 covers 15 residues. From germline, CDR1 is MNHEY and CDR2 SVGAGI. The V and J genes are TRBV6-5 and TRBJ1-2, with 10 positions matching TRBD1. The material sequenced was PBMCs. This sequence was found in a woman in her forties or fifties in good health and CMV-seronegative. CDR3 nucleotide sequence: TGTGCCAGCAGTCCGGGACAGGGGATGGGCTATGGCTACACCTTC. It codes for CASSPGQGMGYGYTF.